This T cell receptor (beta chain) was sequenced in a study of control samples from healthy donors and cancer patients. The ends were cut back, 0 bases at V and 1 base at J, with 9 bases in the middle. Germline V gene data show CDR1 as LNHNV and CDR2 as YYDKDF (reference sequence). CDR3 length equals 15 residues. TCRdb's table, derived via immunoSEQ multiplex PCR, lists solely in-frame clones and lacks some. The sample holds tens of thousands of clones, approximately 89% seen once. Source material: blood. The chain carries TRBV15 and TRBJ2-5, with D perhaps TRBD1 (6 bases). The receptor was isolated from a man aged 45-65 years in good health. The CDR3 nucleotides are TGTGCCACCAGCAGAGATTGGACAGTCCAAGAGACCCAGTACTTC. Protein sequence: CATSRDWTVQETQYF.